Listed here is a single T cell receptor (beta chain). Flow cytometry had shown expanded CD8+CD57+ cells in the patients chosen for sequencing. The record originates from a study of CD8+CD57+ T cells in acquired aplastic anemia. Genomic DNA acted as the template from which TCR beta VDJ combination and CDR3 sequence profiling were carried out. TCRdb independently ran MiXCR on the reads; one entry per CDR3 protein. The table has under 500,000 distinct CDR3 sequences, around 32% seen once. Sequencing was carried out using sorted CD4+, CD8+, or CD8+CD57+ T cells (not recorded which) from PBMCs. The clonotype comes from a human donor with aplastic anemia.

CDR3: CASSQLMQGNEQYF. CDR3 in DNA: TGTGCCAGCAGCCAACTGATGCAGGGCAACGAGCAGTACTTC. This chain links TRBV2 with TRBJ2-7, with D perhaps matching TRBD1 (5 bases). V was cut by 6 bases and J by 5 bases, with 17 bases left in between. Germline CDR1 reads SNHLY; CDR2 reads FYNNEI. This CDR3 has 14 amino acids.